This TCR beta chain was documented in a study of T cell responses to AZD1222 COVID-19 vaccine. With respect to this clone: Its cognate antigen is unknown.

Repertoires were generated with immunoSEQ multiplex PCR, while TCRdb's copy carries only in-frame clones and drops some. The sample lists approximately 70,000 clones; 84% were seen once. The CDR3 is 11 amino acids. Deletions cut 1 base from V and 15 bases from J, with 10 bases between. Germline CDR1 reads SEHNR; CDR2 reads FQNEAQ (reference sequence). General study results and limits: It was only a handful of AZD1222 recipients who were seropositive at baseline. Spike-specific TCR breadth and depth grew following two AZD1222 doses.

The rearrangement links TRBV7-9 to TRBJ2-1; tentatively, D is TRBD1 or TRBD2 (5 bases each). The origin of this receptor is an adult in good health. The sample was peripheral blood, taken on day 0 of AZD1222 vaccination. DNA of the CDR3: TGTGCCAGCAGCTTAGGGGACCCCCGGTTCTTC. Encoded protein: CASSLGDPRFF.